This record covers a single T cell receptor (beta chain). Its antigen remains unidentified. Base qualities are not provided; no much larger clone lies one nucleotide away. This sample is drawn from a study of T cell responses to AZD1222 COVID-19 vaccine (TCRdb year 2021). Notes on the research overall: AZD1222 recipients with second doses at about 4 weeks or about 12 weeks were pooled, because spike-specific TCR depth and breadth did not differ between schedules. Trial participants were enrolled into age subgroups of 18-55, 56-69 and 70-plus years, which contained about 150, 28 and 57 TCR-sequenced participants, respectively. A total of 233 trial participants underwent TCR sequencing, of whom 207 received two doses of AZD1222 and 26 received two doses of the MenACWY control vaccine.

Interpreted using the paper, the time point label stands for: baseline before first vaccination. Samples from vaccinated people were obtained from the UK trials COV001 and COV002, which included a single-blind randomized controlled phase 2/3 trial of AZD1222 (ChAdOx1 nCoV-19) in healthy adults. Trial participant PBMC samples were collected at day 0 and day 28 after the second dose for TCRbeta chain sequencing. Paper-wide results and their limitations: In the small 56-69-year group, the increase in depth fell short of significance, most likely because of low power. Nearly half of unique spike-specific TCRs reportedly recognized epitopes outside regions mutated in the B.1.351 and B.1.1.7 variants. Only a handful of AZD1222 recipients were SARS-CoV-2 seropositive at baseline, limiting conclusions about previously exposed vaccinees. Most participants were white British and females outnumbered males, and the authors suggested that clonal diversity may have been underestimated. After two AZD1222 doses, spike-specific TCR breadth and depth were significantly higher than at day 0 and than in MenACWY recipients. Because no day 14 peak-response samples were available, the repertoires could be characterized only after the peak T cell response. CD4 TCRs associated with the vaccine covered the entire spike protein, and the dominant responses were in regions 160-218 and 743-854.

Deletion took 4 bases off V and 5 bases off J, with a span of 11 bases between the germline ends. The germline V gene (reference sequence) provides CDR1 SEHNR and CDR2 FQNEAQ. Reading from cysteine to phenylalanine, the CDR3 counts 13 amino acids. Only CDR3 DNA remains: 39 bases, in frame from the first base. The CDR3 regions of human TCRbeta chains were analyzed by immunosequencing. The original methods were these. TCRs in the repertoires were matched against a reference library of SARS-CoV-2-specific TCRs that had been generated with the MIRA antigen-specificity platform. Breadth was defined as the fraction of unique TCRs that were SARS-CoV-2-associated, and depth was defined as the fraction of total T cells that were SARS-CoV-2-associated. Using the MIRA data, every spike-specific TCR was mapped to the spike region that the TCR reacted to and assigned to either a CD4 or a CD8 class. Log10-transformed breadth and depth values were compared by one-way ANOVA with Sidak's multiple comparisons tests. TCRdb limited this immuneACCESS table to in-frame rearrangements with V and J called. A share of clones is missing; checked studies link under half to unresolved V genes, and the rest is unexplained. The V and J calls and the clone size are those of that table, but D and trimming were determined from the DNA. A total of under 95,000 clones appear in this sample, about 90% of them only once. Together, the top ten hold more than 7.5% of the sample.

The receptor's source is an adult in good health. The specimen comprised peripheral blood, sampled on day 0 of AZD1222 vaccination. The chain joins TRBV7-9 to TRBJ2-5, with the D call tentatively TRBD1 or TRBD2, each fitting 5 bases. Here is the DNA: TGTGCCAGCAGCTCGGGACCGGGGGAGACCCAGTACTTC. It translates as CASSSGPGETQYF.